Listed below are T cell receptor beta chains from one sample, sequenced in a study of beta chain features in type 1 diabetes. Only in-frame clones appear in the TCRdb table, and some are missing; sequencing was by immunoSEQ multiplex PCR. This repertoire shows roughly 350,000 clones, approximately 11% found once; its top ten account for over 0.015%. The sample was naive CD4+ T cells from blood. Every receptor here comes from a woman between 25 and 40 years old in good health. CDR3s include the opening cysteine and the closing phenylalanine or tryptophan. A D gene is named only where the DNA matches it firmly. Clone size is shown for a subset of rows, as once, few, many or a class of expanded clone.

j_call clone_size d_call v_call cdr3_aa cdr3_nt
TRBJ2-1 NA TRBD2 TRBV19 CASSIPREGNEQFF TGTGCCAGTAGTATCCCTCGGGAGGGCAATGAGCAGTTCTTC
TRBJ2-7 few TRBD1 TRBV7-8 CASSSRTGQNYEQYF TGTGCCAGCAGCTCTCGGACAGGGCAGAACTACGAGCAGTACTTC
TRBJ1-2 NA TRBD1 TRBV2 CASRGGQASYGYTF TGTGCCAGCAGAGGCGGACAGGCCTCATATGGCTACACCTTC
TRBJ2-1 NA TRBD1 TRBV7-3 CASSPGTGDVNEQFF TGTGCCAGCAGCCCCGGGACAGGGGATGTGAATGAGCAGTTCTTC
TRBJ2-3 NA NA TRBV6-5 CASSYRQASTDTQYF TGTGCCAGCAGTTACCGTCAGGCTAGCACAGATACGCAGTATTTT
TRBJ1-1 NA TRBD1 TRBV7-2 CASSPGTGGTEAFF TGTGCCAGCAGCCCCGGGACAGGGGGCACTGAAGCTTTCTTT
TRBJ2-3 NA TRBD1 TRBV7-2 CASSLGGQGADTQYF TGTGCCAGCAGCTTAGGAGGACAGGGGGCAGATACGCAGTATTTT
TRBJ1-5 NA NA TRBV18 CASSPGGFDQPQHF TGTGCCAGCTCACCCGGGGGGTTCGATCAGCCCCAGCATTTT
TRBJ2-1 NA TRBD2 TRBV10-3 CAIKAQRERYEQFF TGTGCCATCAAGGCCCAGCGGGAAAGGTATGAGCAGTTCTTC
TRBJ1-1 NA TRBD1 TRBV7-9 CASSHMTGNHFSEAFF TGTGCCAGCAGCCACATGACAGGGAACCACTTTTCTGAAGCTTTCTTT
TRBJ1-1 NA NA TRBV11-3 CASSLRGTEAFF TGTGCCAGCAGCTTACGGGGGACTGAAGCTTTCTTT
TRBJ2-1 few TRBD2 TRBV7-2 CASSYRMASGGPKANEQFF TGTGCCAGCAGCTACCGGATGGCTAGCGGGGGCCCCAAGGCCAATGAGCAGTTCTTC
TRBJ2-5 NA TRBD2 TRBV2 CASSPSGTRTQYF TGTGCCAGCAGTCCTAGCGGGACCCGGACCCAGTACTTC
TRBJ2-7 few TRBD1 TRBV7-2 CASSPDRDHEQYF TGTGCCAGCAGCCCCGACAGGGATCACGAGCAGTACTTC
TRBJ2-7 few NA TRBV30 CAWTAAYEQYF TGTGCCTGGACCGCGGCCTACGAGCAGTACTTC
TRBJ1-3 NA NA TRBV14 CASSHRFATIYF TGTGCCAGCAGCCACCGATTCGCGACCATATATTTT
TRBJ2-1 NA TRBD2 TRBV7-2 CASSLAVLAGGPNEQFF TGTGCCAGCAGCTTAGCGGTACTAGCGGGAGGTCCCAATGAGCAGTTCTTC
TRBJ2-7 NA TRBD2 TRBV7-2 CASRYGTSGPYEQYF TGTGCCAGCAGGTACGGGACTAGCGGGCCCTACGAGCAGTACTTC
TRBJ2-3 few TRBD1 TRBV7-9 CASSSQGVQIDTQYF TGTGCCAGCAGCTCACAGGGGGTCCAAATAGATACGCAGTATTTT
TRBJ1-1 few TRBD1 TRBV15 CATSSRDSEAFF TGTGCCACCAGCAGCCGGGACAGTGAAGCTTTCTTT
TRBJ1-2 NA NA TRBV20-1 CSARTDSGYTF TGCAGTGCTAGGACAGACTCCGGCTACACCTTC
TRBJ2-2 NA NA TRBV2 CASTQIFLQGGELFF TGTGCCAGCACCCAAATCTTCCTACAGGGAGGGGAGCTGTTTTTT
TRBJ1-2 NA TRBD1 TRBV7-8 CASSLYRGEPSRYGYTF TGTGCCAGCAGCTTATACAGGGGGGAACCGTCCCGCTATGGCTACACCTTC
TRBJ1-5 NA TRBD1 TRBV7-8 CASSITGTGGQPQHF TGTGCCAGCAGCATAACCGGGACAGGGGGTCAGCCCCAGCATTTT